What follows is one T cell receptor (beta chain) and its context. The data stem from a study of response to subunit inactivated influenza vaccine. CDR3 size: 15 residues. Between the trimmed V and J ends, which lost 5 bases and 2 bases, there was a span of 15 bases. MiXCR, run by TCRdb on the RT-PCR reads, gives a single entry per CDR3 protein. The profile covers roughly 550,000 distinct CDR3 sequences, with less than 25% appearing a single time and 2.8% taken by the ten largest. The same sample was also studied in work on T cells expressing NK-cell markers. As that report states: It was by 5'RACE template switching with UMIs that TCR beta cDNA was made. One of the eight sequenced donors was seronegative, whereas the other seven were HCMV-seropositive.

The rearrangement links TRBV12-3 or TRBV12-4 to TRBJ2-5; D is uncertain. This clonotype originated in a middle-aged man who received an inactivated influenza vaccine. This material consisted of CD4+ T cells sorted from PBMCs, taken 11 to 12 days after vaccination. The CDR3 reads CASSPWSRSQETQYF. CDR3 DNA sequence: TGTGCCAGCAGTCCCTGGTCTCGCAGTCAAGAGACCCAGTACTTC.